The sequence of this T cell receptor beta chain was determined in a study of T cells after yellow fever vaccination. Looking at the study overall: Low-cell-number fractions underwent preparation using SMART-Seq v4 Ultra Low Input.

This clonotype was counted ten times or more. Its specificity is not known. As TCR cDNA was made by 5'RACE template switching, a universal primer site and UMIs were added. One entry per CDR3 protein results from TCRdb running MiXCR on the 5' RACE reads. The table has roughly 120,000 distinct CDR3 sequences, nearly 7.5% seen once. General observations from the study: Post-booster samples contained most primary-vaccination clones (approximately 95% CD4, around 90% CD8).

This CDR3 is 13 amino acids long. CDR1 is LGHDT, CDR2 YNNKEL, per germline (reference sequence). V lost 0 bases to trimming and J lost 7 bases, with 10 bases between them. This receptor was taken from a man aged 18-30 years who received the YFV17D yellow fever vaccine. The rearrangement uses TRBV3-1 and TRBJ2-7, with TRBD2 as a possible D gene (6 bases). The specimen comprised CD4+ T cells sorted from PBMCs, sampled less than 11 days after the first yellow fever vaccination. The CDR3 is CASSQEVEGEQYF. In DNA form, the CDR3 reads TGTGCCAGCAGCCAAGAAGTGGAGGGAGAGCAGTACTTC.